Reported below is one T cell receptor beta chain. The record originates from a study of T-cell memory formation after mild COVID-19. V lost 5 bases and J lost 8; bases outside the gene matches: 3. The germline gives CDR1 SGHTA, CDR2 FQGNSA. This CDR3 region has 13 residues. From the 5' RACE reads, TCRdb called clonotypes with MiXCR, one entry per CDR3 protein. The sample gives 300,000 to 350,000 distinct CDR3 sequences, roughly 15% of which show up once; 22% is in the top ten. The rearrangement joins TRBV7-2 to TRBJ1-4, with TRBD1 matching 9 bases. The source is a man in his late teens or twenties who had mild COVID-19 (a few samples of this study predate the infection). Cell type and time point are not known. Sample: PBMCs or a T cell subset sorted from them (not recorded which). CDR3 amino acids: CASSKQGAEKLFF. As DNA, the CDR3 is TGTGCCAGCAGCAAACAGGGGGCGGAAAAACTGTTTTTT.